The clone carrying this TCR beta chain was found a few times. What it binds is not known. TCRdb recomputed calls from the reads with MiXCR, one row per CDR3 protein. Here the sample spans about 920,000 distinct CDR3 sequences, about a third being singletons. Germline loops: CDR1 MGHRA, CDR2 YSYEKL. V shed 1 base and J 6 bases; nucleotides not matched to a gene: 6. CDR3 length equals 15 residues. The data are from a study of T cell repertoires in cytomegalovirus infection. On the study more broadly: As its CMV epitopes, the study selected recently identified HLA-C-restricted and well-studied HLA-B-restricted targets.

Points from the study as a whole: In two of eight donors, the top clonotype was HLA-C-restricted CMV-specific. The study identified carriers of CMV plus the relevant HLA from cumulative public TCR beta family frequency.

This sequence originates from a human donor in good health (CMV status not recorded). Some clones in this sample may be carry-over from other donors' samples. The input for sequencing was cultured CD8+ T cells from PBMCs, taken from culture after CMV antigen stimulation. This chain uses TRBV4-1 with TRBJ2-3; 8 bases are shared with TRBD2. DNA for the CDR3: TGCGCCAGCAGCCAAGTCCGGGGGGGGCTGGATACGCAGTATTTT. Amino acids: CASSQVRGGLDTQYF.